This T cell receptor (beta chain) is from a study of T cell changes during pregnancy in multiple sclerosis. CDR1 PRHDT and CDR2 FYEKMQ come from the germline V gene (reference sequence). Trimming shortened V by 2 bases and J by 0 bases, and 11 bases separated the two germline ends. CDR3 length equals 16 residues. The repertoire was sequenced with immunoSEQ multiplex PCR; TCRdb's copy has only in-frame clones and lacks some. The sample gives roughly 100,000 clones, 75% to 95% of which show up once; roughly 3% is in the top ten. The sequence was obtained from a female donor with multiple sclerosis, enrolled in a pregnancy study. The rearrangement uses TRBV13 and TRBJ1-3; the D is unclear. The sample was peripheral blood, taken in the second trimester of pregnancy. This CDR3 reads CASSLSGSPSGNTIYF. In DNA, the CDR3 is TGTGCCAGCAGCTTATCGGGGTCTCCCTCTGGAAACACCATATATTTT.